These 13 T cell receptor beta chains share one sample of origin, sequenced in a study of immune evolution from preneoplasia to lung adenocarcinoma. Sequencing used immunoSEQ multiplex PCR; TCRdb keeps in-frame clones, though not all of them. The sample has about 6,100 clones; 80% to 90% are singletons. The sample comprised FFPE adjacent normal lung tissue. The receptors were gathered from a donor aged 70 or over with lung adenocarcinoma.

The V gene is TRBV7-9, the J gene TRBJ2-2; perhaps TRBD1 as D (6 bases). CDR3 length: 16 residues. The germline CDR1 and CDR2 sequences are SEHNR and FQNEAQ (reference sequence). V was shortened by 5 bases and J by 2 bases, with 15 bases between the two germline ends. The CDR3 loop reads CASSPRTELNTGELFF. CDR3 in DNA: TGTGCCAGCAGCCCCCGGACAGAACTCAACACCGGGGAGCTGTTTTTT.

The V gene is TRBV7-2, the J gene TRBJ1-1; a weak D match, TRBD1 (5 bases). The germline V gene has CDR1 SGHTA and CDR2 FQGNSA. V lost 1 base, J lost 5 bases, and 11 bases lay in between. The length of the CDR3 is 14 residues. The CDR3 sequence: CASSLGDRLTEAFF. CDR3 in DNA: TGTGCCAGCAGCTTAGGGGACCGGCTGACTGAAGCTTTCTTT.

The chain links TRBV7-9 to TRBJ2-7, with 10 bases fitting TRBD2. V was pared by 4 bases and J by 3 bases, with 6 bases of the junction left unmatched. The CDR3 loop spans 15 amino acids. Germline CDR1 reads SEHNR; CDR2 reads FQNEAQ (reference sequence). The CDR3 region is CASSYGLAERYEQYF. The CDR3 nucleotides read TGTGCCAGCAGCTATGGACTAGCGGAGCGCTACGAGCAGTACTTC. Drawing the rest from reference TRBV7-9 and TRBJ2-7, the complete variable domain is DTGVSQNPRHKITKRGQNVTFRCDPISEHNRLYWYRQTLGQGPEFLTYFQNEAQLEKSRLLSDRFSAERPKGSFSTLEIQRTEQGDSAMYLCASSYGLAERYEQYFGPGTRLTVT.

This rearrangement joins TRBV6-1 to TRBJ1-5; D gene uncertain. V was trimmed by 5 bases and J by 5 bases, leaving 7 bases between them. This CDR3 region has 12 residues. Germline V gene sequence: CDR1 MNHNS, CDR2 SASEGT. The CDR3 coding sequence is TGTGCCAGCAGTAAAAACGATCAGCCCCAGCATTTT. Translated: CASSKNDQPQHF.

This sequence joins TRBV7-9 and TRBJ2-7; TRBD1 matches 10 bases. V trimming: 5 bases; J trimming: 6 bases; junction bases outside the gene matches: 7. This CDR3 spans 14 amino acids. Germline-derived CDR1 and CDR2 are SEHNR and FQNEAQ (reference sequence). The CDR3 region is CASSTDRGFFEQYF. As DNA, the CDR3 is TGTGCCAGCAGCACGGACAGGGGGTTCTTCGAGCAGTACTTC.

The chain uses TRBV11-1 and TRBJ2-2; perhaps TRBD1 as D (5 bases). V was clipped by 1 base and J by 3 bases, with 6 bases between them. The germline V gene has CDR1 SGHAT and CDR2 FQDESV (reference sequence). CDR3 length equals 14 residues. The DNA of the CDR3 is TGTGCCAGCAGCTTAGAAGGGGACACCGGGGAGCTGTTTTTT. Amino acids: CASSLEGDTGELFF. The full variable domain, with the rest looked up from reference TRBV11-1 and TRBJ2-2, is EAEVAQSPRYKITEKSQAVAFWCDPISGHATLYWYRQILGQGPELLVQFQDESVVDDSQLPKDRFSAERLKGVDSTLKIQPAELGDSAMYLCASSLEGDTGELFFGEGSRLTVL.

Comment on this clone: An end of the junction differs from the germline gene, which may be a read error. CDR3 residues: CASSIAIRLTKSGQRPDF. The CDR3 DNA sequence: TGTGCCAGCAGCATCGCAATTAGGCTGACAAAGTCGGGCCAACGTCCTGACTTC. V and J are TRBV11-1 and TRBJ2-6, with no clear D. This CDR3 is 18 amino acids long. Germline assignment: CDR1 SGHAT and CDR2 FQDESV (reference sequence).

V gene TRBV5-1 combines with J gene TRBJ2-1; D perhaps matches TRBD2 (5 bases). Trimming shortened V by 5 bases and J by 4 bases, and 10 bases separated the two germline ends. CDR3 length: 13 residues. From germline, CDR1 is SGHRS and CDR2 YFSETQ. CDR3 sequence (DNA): TGCGCCAGCAGTGGAGCGGATTACAATGAGCAGTTCTTC. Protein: CASSGADYNEQFF.

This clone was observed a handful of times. For the CDR3, the DNA is TGTGCCAGCAGCCCTAGCGGGACCCAGCAGTTCTTC. Its protein product is CASSPSGTQQFF. The chain joins TRBV7-6 to TRBJ2-1; 9 bases agree with TRBD2. Germline CDR1 and CDR2: SGHVS and FNYEAQ. With 5 bases clipped from V and 11 bases from J, the junction kept 4 bases outside the gene matches. The CDR3 is 12 residues long.

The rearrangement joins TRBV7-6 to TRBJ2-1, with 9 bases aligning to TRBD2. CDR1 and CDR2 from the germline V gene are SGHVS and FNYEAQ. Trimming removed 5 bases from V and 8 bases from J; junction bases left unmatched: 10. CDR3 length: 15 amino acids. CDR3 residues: CASSPRVAGVDEQFF. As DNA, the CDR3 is TGTGCCAGCAGCCCCCGGGTAGCGGGAGTTGATGAGCAGTTCTTC.

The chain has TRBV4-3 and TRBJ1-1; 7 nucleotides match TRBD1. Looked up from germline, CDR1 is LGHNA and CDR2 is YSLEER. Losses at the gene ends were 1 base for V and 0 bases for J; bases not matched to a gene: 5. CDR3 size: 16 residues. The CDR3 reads CASSQGQGFMNTEAFF. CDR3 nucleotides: TGCGCCAGCAGCCAAGGACAGGGATTTATGAACACTGAAGCTTTCTTT.

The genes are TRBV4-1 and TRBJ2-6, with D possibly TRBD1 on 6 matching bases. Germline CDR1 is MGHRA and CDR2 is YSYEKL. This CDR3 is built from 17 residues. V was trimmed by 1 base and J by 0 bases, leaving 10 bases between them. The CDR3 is CASSQGQARSGANVLTF. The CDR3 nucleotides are TGCGCCAGCAGCCAAGGACAGGCCCGCTCTGGGGCCAACGTCCTGACTTTC.

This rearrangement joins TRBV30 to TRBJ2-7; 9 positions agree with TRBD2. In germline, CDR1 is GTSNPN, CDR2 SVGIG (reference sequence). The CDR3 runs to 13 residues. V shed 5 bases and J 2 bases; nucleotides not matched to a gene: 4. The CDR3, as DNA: TGTGCCTGGGAGCGGGAGGCCCCCTACGAGCAGTACTTC. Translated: CAWEREAPYEQYF.